Listed below are T cell receptor beta chains from one sample, sequenced in a study of blood T cell repertoires in COVID-19. Assay: immunoSEQ multiplex PCR; the TCRdb copy retains only in-frame clones and omits some. The table lists 300,000 to 400,000 clones, 80% to 90% of them singletons. Material: peripheral blood. The receptors come from a woman aged 50 to 60 with COVID-19, enrolled during active disease. CDR3s include the opening cysteine and the closing phenylalanine or tryptophan. D genes are given only for firm matches. Some rows mark clone size as missing; the rest say once, few, many or name a class of expanded clone.

abundance,d_gene,j_gene,v_gene,CDR3aa,CDR3nt
-,-,TRBJ1-1,TRBV6-5,CASSNPGQGITEAFF,TGTGCCAGCAGCAACCCTGGGCAGGGAATCACTGAAGCTTTCTTT
-,-,TRBJ1-2,TRBV29-1,CSVEALRGALPYGYTF,TGCAGCGTTGAAGCCCTACGGGGGGCGCTCCCCTATGGCTACACCTTC
once,TRBD2,TRBJ2-7,TRBV23-1,CASLRPGLAGSTPPGFRYEQYF,TGCGCCAGCCTGAGACCGGGACTAGCGGGATCGACCCCTCCTGGGTTTAGATACGAGCAGTACTTC
few,TRBD1,TRBJ2-5,TRBV7-9,CASTPQDRGQLSTQYF,TGTGCCAGCACCCCACAAGACAGGGGTCAACTATCGACCCAGTACTTC
-,-,TRBJ2-1,TRBV9,CASSVGQTYNEQFF,TGTGCCAGCAGCGTAGGTCAGACCTACAATGAGCAGTTCTTC
-,TRBD1,TRBJ1-2,TRBV7-2,CASSLSTGGGKAGGYTF,TGTGCCAGCAGCTTATCTACAGGGGGAGGGAAAGCGGGTGGCTACACCTTC
-,TRBD1,TRBJ1-5,TRBV2,CASKGWDSPGPQHF,TGTGCCAGCAAGGGGTGGGACAGCCCTGGGCCCCAGCATTTT
-,-,TRBJ2-2,TRBV3-1/TRBV3-2,CASSPSGRLLTGELFF,TGTGCCAGCAGTCCTTCAGGGCGGCTCCTCACCGGGGAGCTGTTTTTT
-,-,TRBJ2-6,TRBV7-3,CASSPGRGGGANVLTF,TGTGCCAGCAGCCCCGGAAGGGGTGGCGGGGCCAACGTCCTGACTTTC
-,-,TRBJ2-7,TRBV21-1,CASSNLKPSGNKFYSYEQYF,TGTGCCAGCAGCAATTTGAAGCCTAGCGGAAACAAATTTTACTCCTACGAGCAGTACTTC
-,-,TRBJ1-5,TRBV27,CASSDRRNQPQHF,TGTGCCAGCAGCGACAGACGAAATCAGCCCCAGCATTTT
few,-,TRBJ2-7,TRBV4-1,CASSQAQARRRDGEQYF,TGCGCCAGCAGCCAAGCCCAGGCCAGGCGGAGGGATGGGGAGCAGTACTTC
few,-,TRBJ1-1,TRBV7-8,CASSLGRQVMNTEAFF,TGTGCCAGCAGCTTAGGTCGGCAGGTCATGAACACTGAAGCTTTCTTT
few,-,TRBJ2-2,TRBV18,CASSRPELAHTNTGELFF,TGTGCCAGCTCACGCCCTGAACTAGCCCATACGAACACCGGGGAGCTGTTTTTT
once,-,TRBJ1-2,TRBV27,CASKRTVDYGYTF,TGTGCCAGCAAACGGACTGTGGACTATGGCTACACCTTC
-,-,TRBJ2-7,TRBV6-5,CASSYGAYPSYEQYF,TGTGCCAGCAGTTACGGAGCATACCCCTCCTACGAGCAGTACTTC
-,TRBD1,TRBJ1-1,TRBV9,CASTVGQGMNTEAFF,TGTGCCAGCACCGTGGGACAGGGGATGAACACTGAAGCTTTCTTT
-,-,TRBJ2-7,TRBV1,CTSSSGGSGRGDF,TGCACCAGCAGCTCCGGAGGCAGCGGGAGGGGCGACTTC
-,TRBD1,TRBJ1-1,TRBV19,CASSPFLRGRGVTEAFF,TGTGCCAGTAGTCCGTTTCTTAGGGGGCGCGGAGTCACTGAAGCTTTCTTT
-,-,TRBJ2-3,TRBV6-2/TRBV6-3,CASSYPGAKTDTQYF,TGTGCCAGCAGTTACCCAGGGGCGAAAACAGATACGCAGTATTTT
-,TRBD1,TRBJ1-2,TRBV11-2,CASSLTGRGYTF,TGTGCCAGCAGCTTGACAGGGAGGGGCTACACCTTC
few,-,TRBJ1-6,TRBV28,CASSFSGQSNSPLHF,TGTGCCAGCAGTTTTTCCGGACAGTCCAATTCACCCCTCCACTTT
-,-,TRBJ2-6,TRBV5-1,CASSFGSGANVLTF,TGCGCCAGCAGCTTCGGGTCTGGGGCCAACGTCCTGACTTTC
-,TRBD1,TRBJ2-7,TRBV7-3,CASSLTAAGTGSYEQYF,TGTGCCAGCAGCTTAACGGCGGCCGGGACAGGCTCCTACGAGCAGTACTTC
-,TRBD1,TRBJ2-1,TRBV18,CASSPGQGAQNEQFF,TGTGCCAGCTCACCGGGACAGGGGGCGCAGAATGAGCAGTTCTTC
-,-,TRBJ2-3,TRBV4-1,CARVGDTQYF,TGCGCCAGGGTCGGGGATACGCAGTATTTT
-,TRBD1,TRBJ2-7,TRBV9,CASSVGSGGNYEQYF,TGTGCCAGCAGCGTAGGTTCAGGGGGAAACTACGAGCAGTACTTC